One and the same sample provided the 17 T cell receptor beta chains below, sequenced in a study of early T cells in non-severe SARS-CoV-2 infection. TCRdb reanalysed the 5' RACE reads using MiXCR and keeps one entry per CDR3 protein. Among roughly 81,000 distinct CDR3 sequences listed, over 10% were seen once. Sample: whole blood. All receptors derive from an adult who was a healthcare worker with PCR-confirmed SARS-CoV-2 infection or an uninfected control (not recorded which).

Ten or more counts support this clonotype. The chain is built from TRBV29-1 and TRBJ2-5; 11 bases are a match to TRBD2. The CDR3 extends over 16 amino acids. Germline CDR1 and CDR2: SQVTM and ANQGSEA. Losses at the gene ends were 0 bases for V and 5 bases for J; bases not matched to a gene: 8. The CDR3 reads CSVEDLAGGNSETQYF. The CDR3 bases are TGCAGCGTTGAAGATTTAGCGGGAGGGAACTCGGAGACCCAGTACTTC. The entire variable domain, with the rest obtained from reference TRBV29-1 and TRBJ2-5, is as follows: SAVISQKPSRDICQRGTSLTIQCQVDSQVTMMFWYRQQPGQSLTLIATANQGSEATYESGFVIDKFPISRPNLTFSTLTVSNMSPEDSSIYLCSVEDLAGGNSETQYFGPGTRLLVL.

This clonotype showed up just a few times. This chain connects TRBV5-1 to TRBJ2-1; D unclear. Germline V lookup: CDR1 SGHRS, CDR2 YFSETQ. The CDR3 contains 15 residues. Trimming took 0 bases from V and 8 from J, leaving 15 bases between them. CDR3 DNA sequence: TGCGCCAGCAGCTTGGCCTTCGCGGCCGCTGATGAGCAGTTCTTC. Amino acid sequence: CASSLAFAAADEQFF.

There are a few counts of this clonotype. The chain recombines TRBV25-1 with TRBJ1-4; 8 bases align to TRBD1. The V gene's germline CDR1 is MGHDK and CDR2 SYGVNS. After removal of 4 bases from V and 10 bases from J, the junction contained 11 bases not matched to a gene. This CDR3 has 15 residues. The DNA for the CDR3 is TGTGCCAGCAGTGGGACAGGGCCGGGTGAAGGAAAACTGTTTTTT. This sequence encodes CASSGTGPGEGKLFF.

This clonotype was picked up a small number of times. The chain has TRBV4-2 and TRBJ2-1; no reliable D call. Germline loops: CDR1 LGHNA, CDR2 YNFKEQ. V lost 2 bases and J lost 4, with 0 bases in between. The CDR3 covers 11 residues. As DNA, the CDR3 is TGTGCCAGCAGCCAATACAATGAGCAGTTCTTC. Its protein product is CASSQYNEQFF.

This clonotype occurred many times. V and J are TRBV18 and TRBJ1-5; TRBD1 is a possible D gene (6 bases). V was cut by 4 bases and J by 2 bases, with 12 bases left in between. This CDR3 comprises 15 residues. Germline V lookup: CDR1 KGHSH, CDR2 LQKENI. CDR3 in amino acids: CASSQGGFGNQPQHF. The CDR3 coding sequence is TGTGCCAGCTCACAAGGGGGGTTCGGCAATCAGCCCCAGCATTTT.

This clonotype has only a few counts. Here the CDR3 reads CASSSLAPVSPYEQYF. CDR3 DNA sequence: TGTGCCAGCAGCTCTCTGGCCCCCGTGAGCCCATACGAGCAGTACTTC. The genes are TRBV11-2 and TRBJ2-7; D is unresolved. The length of the CDR3 is 16 residues. Germline CDR1 SGHAT, CDR2 FQNNGV. The V gene lost 4 bases and the J gene lost 4 bases, with 20 bases spanning the gap.

This clonotype has ten or more counts. J is TRBJ2-5 and V is TRBV5-1, with 7 bases that match TRBD1. CDR3 length equals 17 residues. The trim removed 3 bases at V and 5 bases at J, leaving 16 bases unmatched. Germline assignment: CDR1 SGHRS and CDR2 YFSETQ. The CDR3 loop is CASSSGITFRGQETQYF. CDR3 bases: TGCGCCAGCAGCTCAGGGATAACTTTTAGGGGGCAGGAGACCCAGTACTTC.

This clonotype was seen just once. J is TRBJ1-6 and V is TRBV7-9, with D uncertain. There are 16 residues in the CDR3. V was cut by 5 bases and J by 10 bases, with 21 bases left in between. CDR1 is SEHNR and CDR2 is FQNEAQ in the germline V gene (reference sequence). In nucleotides, the CDR3 is TGTGCCAGCAGCCTCCCGGGAGGCGCTGGGAACTCACCCCTCCACTTT. Residues: CASSLPGGAGNSPLHF. The entire variable domain, with the rest obtained from reference TRBV7-9 and TRBJ1-6, is as follows: DTGVSQNPRHKITKRGQNVTFRCDPISEHNRLYWYRQTLGQGPEFLTYFQNEAQLEKSRLLSDRFSAERPKGSFSTLEIQRTEQGDSAMYLCASSLPGGAGNSPLHFGNGTRLTVT.

This clonotype was counted many times. V usage is TRBV9 and J usage is TRBJ1-4, with D uncertain. With 0 bases removed from V and 5 bases from J, the gap between germline ends came to 11 bases. This CDR3 contains 15 residues. Germline loops: CDR1 SGDLS, CDR2 YYNGEE. The CDR3 loop is CASSVESRENEKLFF. For the CDR3, the DNA is TGTGCCAGCAGCGTAGAAAGTAGGGAAAATGAAAAACTGTTTTTT. Full variable domain (outside the CDR3, taken from reference TRBV9 and TRBJ1-4): DSGVTQTPKHLITATGQRVTLRCSPRSGDLSVYWYQQSLDQGLQFLIQYYNGEERAKGNILERFSAQQFPDLHSELNLSSLELGDSALYFCASSVESRENEKLFFGSGTQLSVL.

The sample holds many counts of this clonotype. The rearrangement uses TRBV7-9 and TRBJ1-4, with 8 bases that match TRBD1. Per the germline V gene, CDR1 is SEHNR and CDR2 is FQNEAQ (reference sequence). CDR3 size: 14 residues. V was pared by 4 bases and J by 8 bases, with 6 bases of the junction left unmatched. This CDR3 is CASSWTGLSEKLFF. The CDR3 nucleotides read TGTGCCAGCAGCTGGACAGGGTTGTCCGAAAAACTGTTTTTT.

Only a few counts were recorded for this clonotype. The gene calls are TRBV29-1 and TRBJ2-1; 14 nucleotides match TRBD2. Germline lookup yields CDR1 SQVTM and CDR2 ANQGSEA. The CDR3 runs 15 residues. J lost 9 bases, V lost 0 bases, and 4 bases had no gene match. The CDR3 protein is CSVEDHGLAGGEQFF. The CDR3 region has the DNA TGCAGCGTTGAAGATCACGGACTAGCGGGAGGTGAGCAGTTCTTC.

This clonotype came up a few times. The rearrangement links TRBV28 to TRBJ1-1; D not resolved. The CDR3 covers 16 residues. V was trimmed by 3 bases and J by 0 bases, leaving 14 bases between them. The germline V gene encodes CDR1 MDHEN and CDR2 SYDVKM. The chain's CDR3 is CASSLEEVVLNTEAFF. The CDR3 coding sequence is TGTGCCAGCAGTTTGGAAGAAGTGGTTTTGAACACTGAAGCTTTCTTT.

This clonotype was seen at least ten times. The chain links TRBV29-1 to TRBJ1-4; the D gene is possibly TRBD1 (5 bases). V dropped 1 base and J dropped 6 bases, with 9 bases sitting between them. In germline, CDR1 is SQVTM, CDR2 ANQGSEA. The CDR3 has 13 amino acids. CDR3 amino acids: CSVEGGGDEKLFF. In DNA form, the CDR3 reads TGCAGCGTTGAAGGGGGGGGAGATGAAAAACTGTTTTTT. Drawing the rest from reference TRBV29-1 and TRBJ1-4, the complete variable domain is SAVISQKPSRDICQRGTSLTIQCQVDSQVTMMFWYRQQPGQSLTLIATANQGSEATYESGFVIDKFPISRPNLTFSTLTVSNMSPEDSSIYLCSVEGGGDEKLFFGSGTQLSVL.

This clonotype appeared many times. In DNA, the CDR3 is TGTGCCAGCTCACCCTCTGGGACAGGGGGCTACGAGCAGTACTTC. This sequence encodes CASSPSGTGGYEQYF. The chain carries TRBV18 and TRBJ2-7, with 11 nucleotides matching TRBD1. The CDR3 length is 15 residues. V lost 3 bases and J lost 3; bases outside the gene matches: 4. Germline values: CDR1 KGHSH, CDR2 LQKENI.

This clonotype has a handful of counts. The rearrangement uses TRBV5-1 and TRBJ2-7, with D perhaps TRBD1 or TRBD2 (5 bases each). Trimming removed 0 bases from V and 2 bases from J, with 15 bases in between. Germline V gives CDR1 SGHRS, CDR2 YFSETQ. The CDR3 extends over 16 amino acids. The CDR3 sequence: CASSLGLRGRTYEQYF. The CDR3 bases are TGCGCCAGCAGCTTGGGACTTCGGGGCCGTACCTACGAGCAGTACTTC.

This clonotype was seen a few times. This chain links TRBV2 with TRBJ2-6, with a weak D call TRBD2 (5 bases). Germline V gene data show CDR1 as SNHLY and CDR2 as FYNNEI. This CDR3 is 15 amino acids long. Trimming left V 0 bases short and J 2 bases short, with 5 bases between. CDR3 nucleotide sequence: TGTGCCAGCAGTGAAGCGCGGGCTGGGGCCAACGTCCTGACTTTC. The encoded protein is CASSEARAGANVLTF.

This clonotype was seen a few times. The V and J genes are TRBV5-1 and TRBJ2-7, with 7 bases lining up with TRBD2. This CDR3 has 14 amino acids. V lost 3 bases and J lost 0; bases outside the gene matches: 3. Germline V lookup: CDR1 SGHRS, CDR2 YFSETQ. The CDR3 reads CASSYWTSSYEQYF. The CDR3 coding sequence is TGCGCCAGCAGCTATTGGACTAGCTCCTACGAGCAGTACTTC.